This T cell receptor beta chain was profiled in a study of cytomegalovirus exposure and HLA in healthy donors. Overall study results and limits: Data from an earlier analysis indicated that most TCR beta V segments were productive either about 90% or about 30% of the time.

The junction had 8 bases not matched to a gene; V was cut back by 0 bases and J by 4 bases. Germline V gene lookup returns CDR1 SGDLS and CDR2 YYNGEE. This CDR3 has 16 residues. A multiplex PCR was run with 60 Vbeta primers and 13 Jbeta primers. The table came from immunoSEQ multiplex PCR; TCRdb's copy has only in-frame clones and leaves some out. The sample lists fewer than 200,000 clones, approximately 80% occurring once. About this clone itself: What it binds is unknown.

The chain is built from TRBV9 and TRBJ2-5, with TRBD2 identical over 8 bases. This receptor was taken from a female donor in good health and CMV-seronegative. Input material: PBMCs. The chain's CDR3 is CASSVVGSGTGETQYF. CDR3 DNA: TGTGCCAGCAGCGTAGTGGGTAGCGGGACGGGAGAGACCCAGTACTTC.